This entry is about one T cell receptor (beta chain). Its recognized antigen is unknown. Germline is not matched at one junction end, which may reflect a read error. This sample is drawn from a study of CD8+CD57+ T cells in acquired aplastic anemia (dated by TCRdb to 2017 to 2018). General notes on the study: A mean of around 3.2 ug of DNA, ranging from roughly 0.19 to 27.4 ug, was extracted from sorted CD4+ and CD8+ cells. CD8+CD57+ expansion was defined as frequency above the mean frequency observed in healthy subjects. The research as a whole found: CD8+ Simpson's diversity did not differ significantly between patients and healthy controls (P=0.060). Twenty-nine CD8+ CDR3 sequences were shared between patients and controls but appeared highly expressed in patients and within their immunodominant clones.

The germline V gene encodes CDR1 SGHTA and CDR2 FQGNSA. Inclusive of the bounding cysteine and phenylalanine, the CDR3 is 13 residues long. Only the CDR3 portion is preserved as DNA: 39 bases, with reading frame beginning at the first base. Flow cytometry had shown CD8+CD57+ cell expansion in the patients selected for sequencing. All patients had severe acquired aplastic anemia diagnosed by International Study of Aplastic Anemia and Agranulocytosis and Camitta criteria. At the time blood was sampled, none of the patients had received any therapy. In this study, sorted CD4+ and CD8+ T cells from the blood of healthy subjects and of severe aplastic anemia patients had their TCR repertoires deep-sequenced. Patients were enrolled under clinicaltrials.gov protocols 00001620, 01623167, 00001397, 00071045, 00081523 and 00961064 in the USA. Ficoll-Paque density gradient centrifugation was used to isolate peripheral blood mononuclear cells. Before DNA was extracted, CD4+ and CD8+ T cells were sorted using either FACS or magnetic beads.

Profiling of TCR beta VDJ combinations and CDR3 sequences used genomic DNA as the template. An Illumina HiSeq 2000 was used for TCR repertoire sequencing. In the original analysis: TRBV/TRBJ rearrangement plots, CDR3 size and DJ length profiles, and Simpson's diversity index were used to assess repertoires. The most abundant DNA sequence in the deep sequencing data was taken as the immunodominant clone. CDR3 amino acid sequences were checked for sharing between subjects and were compared against published repertoires and the VDJdb database. TCRdb trimmed the raw reads at Q25, called clones with MiXCR and kept productive beta chains. Records with the same CDR3 protein are collapsed into one entry carrying the most frequent genes and DNA. For this entry, the V and J calls and clone size follow TCRdb and not the study's own pipeline. For this sample the table gives under 250,000 distinct CDR3 sequences, of which more than 40% were detected only once. The top ten constitute approximately 8% of the sample.

Material for sequencing was sorted CD4+, CD8+, or CD8+CD57+ T cells (not recorded which) from PBMCs. The sequence derives from a human donor with aplastic anemia. Recombination linked TRBV7-2 to TRBJ2-7, with TRBD2 matching 8 junction bases. The DNA sequence is TGTGCCGGCAGCCGAGCGGGGGCCTACGAGCAGTACTTC. It is translated as CAGSRAGAYEQYF.